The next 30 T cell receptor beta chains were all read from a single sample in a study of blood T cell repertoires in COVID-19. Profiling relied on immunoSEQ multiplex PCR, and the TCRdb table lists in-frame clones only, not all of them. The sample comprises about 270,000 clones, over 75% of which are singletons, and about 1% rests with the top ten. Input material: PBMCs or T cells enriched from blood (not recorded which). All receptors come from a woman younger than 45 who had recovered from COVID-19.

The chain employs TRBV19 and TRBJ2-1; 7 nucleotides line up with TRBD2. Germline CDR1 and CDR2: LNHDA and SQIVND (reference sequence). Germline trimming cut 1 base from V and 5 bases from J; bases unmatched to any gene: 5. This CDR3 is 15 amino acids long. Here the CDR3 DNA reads TGTGCCAGTAGTATAGTCCCAAGCGGGGACAATGAGCAGTTCTTC. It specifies CASSIVPSGDNEQFF.

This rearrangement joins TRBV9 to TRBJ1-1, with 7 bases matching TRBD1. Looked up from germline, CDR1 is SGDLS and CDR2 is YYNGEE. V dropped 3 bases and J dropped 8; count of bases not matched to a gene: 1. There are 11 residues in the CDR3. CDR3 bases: TGTGCCAGCAGCGCAGGGGGGGAAGCTTTCTTT. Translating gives CASSAGGEAFF.

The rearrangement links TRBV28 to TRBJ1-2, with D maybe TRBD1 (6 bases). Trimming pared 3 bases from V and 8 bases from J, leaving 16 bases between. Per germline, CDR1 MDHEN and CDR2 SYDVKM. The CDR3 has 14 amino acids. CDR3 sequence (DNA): TGTGCCAGCAGTTTGCTGGCAGGGGCCGCCGGCTACACCTTC. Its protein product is CASSLLAGAAGYTF.

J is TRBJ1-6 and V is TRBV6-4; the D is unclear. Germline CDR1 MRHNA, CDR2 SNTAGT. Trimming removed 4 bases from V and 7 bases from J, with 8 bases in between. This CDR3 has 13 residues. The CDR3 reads CASSAGNNSPLHF. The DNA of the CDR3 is TGTGCCAGCAGTGCGGGGAACAATTCACCCCTCCACTTT.

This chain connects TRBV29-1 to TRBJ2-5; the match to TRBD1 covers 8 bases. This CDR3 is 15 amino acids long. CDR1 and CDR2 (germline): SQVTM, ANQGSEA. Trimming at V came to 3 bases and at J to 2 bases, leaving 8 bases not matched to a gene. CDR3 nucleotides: TGCAGCGTTGAGGTCCATGGACAGGGTCAAGAGACCCAGTACTTC. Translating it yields CSVEVHGQGQETQYF.

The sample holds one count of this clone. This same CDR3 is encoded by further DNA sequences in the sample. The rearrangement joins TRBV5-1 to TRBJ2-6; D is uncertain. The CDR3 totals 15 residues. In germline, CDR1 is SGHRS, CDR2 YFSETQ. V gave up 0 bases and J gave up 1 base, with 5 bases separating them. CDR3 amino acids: CASSLAGSGANVLTF. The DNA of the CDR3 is TGCGCCAGCAGCTTGGCCGGGTCTGGGGCCAACGTCCTGACTTTC.

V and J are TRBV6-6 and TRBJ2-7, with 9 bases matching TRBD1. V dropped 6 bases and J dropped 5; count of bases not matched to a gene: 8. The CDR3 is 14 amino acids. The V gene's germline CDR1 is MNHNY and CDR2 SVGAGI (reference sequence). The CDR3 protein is CASRPQGAGDEQYF. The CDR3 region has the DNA TGTGCCAGCAGACCACAGGGGGCGGGGGACGAGCAGTACTTC.

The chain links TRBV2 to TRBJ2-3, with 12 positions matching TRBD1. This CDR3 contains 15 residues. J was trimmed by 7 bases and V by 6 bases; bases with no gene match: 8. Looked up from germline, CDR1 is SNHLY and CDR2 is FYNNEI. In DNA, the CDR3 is TGTGCCAGCAGGAAAGGGACAGGGGGCGCGAATACGCAGTATTTT. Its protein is CASRKGTGGANTQYF. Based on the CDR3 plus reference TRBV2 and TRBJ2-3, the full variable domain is EPEVTQTPSHQVTQMGQEVILRCVPISNHLYFYWYRQILGQKVEFLVSFYNNEISEKSEIFDDQFSVERPDGSNFTLKIRSTKLEDSAMYFCASRKGTGGANTQYFGPGTRLTVL.

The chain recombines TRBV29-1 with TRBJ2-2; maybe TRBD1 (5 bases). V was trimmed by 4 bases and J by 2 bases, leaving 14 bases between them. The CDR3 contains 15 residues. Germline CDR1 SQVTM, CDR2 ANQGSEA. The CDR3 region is CSVGGTGANTGELFF. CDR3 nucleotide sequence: TGCAGCGTTGGTGGAACAGGCGCTAACACCGGGGAGCTGTTTTTT.

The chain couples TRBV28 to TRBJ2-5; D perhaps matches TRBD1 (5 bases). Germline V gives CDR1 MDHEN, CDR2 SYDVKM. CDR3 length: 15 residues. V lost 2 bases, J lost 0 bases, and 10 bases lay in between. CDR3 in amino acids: CASSLEAGHQETQYF. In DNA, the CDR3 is TGTGCCAGCAGTTTAGAGGCAGGGCACCAAGAGACCCAGTACTTC. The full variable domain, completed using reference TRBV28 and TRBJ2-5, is DVKVTQSSRYLVKRTGEKVFLECVQDMDHENMFWYRQDPGLGLRLIYFSYDVKMKEKGDIPEGYSVSREKKERFSLILESASTNQTSMYLCASSLEAGHQETQYFGPGTRLLVL.

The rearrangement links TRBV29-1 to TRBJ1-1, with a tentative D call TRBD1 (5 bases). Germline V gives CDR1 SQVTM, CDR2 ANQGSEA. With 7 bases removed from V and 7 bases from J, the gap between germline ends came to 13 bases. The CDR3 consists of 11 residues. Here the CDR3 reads CSAVLDSEAFF. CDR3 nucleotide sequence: TGCAGCGCCGTGCTAGACAGTGAAGCTTTCTTT.

This CDR3 is CASSHPRAATGDTEAFF. The CDR3 DNA reads as TGTGCCAGCAGCCACCCCAGGGCAGCTACAGGGGACACTGAAGCTTTCTTT. The chain uses TRBV4-2 and TRBJ1-1; TRBD1 matches 7 bases. CDR1 is LGHNA and CDR2 is YNFKEQ in the germline V gene. Trimming cost V 3 bases and J 3 bases; bases outside gene matches: 13. The CDR3 runs 17 residues.

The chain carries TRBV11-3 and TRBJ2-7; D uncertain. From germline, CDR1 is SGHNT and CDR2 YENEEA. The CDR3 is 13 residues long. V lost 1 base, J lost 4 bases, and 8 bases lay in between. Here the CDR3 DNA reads TGTGCCAGCAGCTTAGTACGAGGTTACGAGCAGTACTTC. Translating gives CASSLVRGYEQYF.

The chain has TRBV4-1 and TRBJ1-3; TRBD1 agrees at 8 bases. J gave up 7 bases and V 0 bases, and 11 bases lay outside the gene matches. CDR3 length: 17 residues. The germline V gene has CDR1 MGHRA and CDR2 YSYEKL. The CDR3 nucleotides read TGCGCCAGCAGCCAAGAACCCCGGACAGGGATGGGGAACACCATATATTTT. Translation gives CASSQEPRTGMGNTIYF.

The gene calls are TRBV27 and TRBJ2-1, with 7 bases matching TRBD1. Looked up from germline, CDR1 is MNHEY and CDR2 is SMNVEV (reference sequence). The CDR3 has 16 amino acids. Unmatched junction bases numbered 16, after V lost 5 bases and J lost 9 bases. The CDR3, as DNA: TGTGCCAGCAGTCGTAACAGGGGCCCCACAGGGATTGAGCAGTTCTTC. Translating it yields CASSRNRGPTGIEQFF.

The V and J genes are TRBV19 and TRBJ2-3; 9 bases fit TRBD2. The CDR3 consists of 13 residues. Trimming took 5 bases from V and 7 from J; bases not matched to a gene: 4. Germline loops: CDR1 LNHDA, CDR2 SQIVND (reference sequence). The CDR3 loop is CASSAGGTNTQYF. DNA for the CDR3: TGTGCCAGTAGTGCGGGGGGGACGAATACGCAGTATTTT.

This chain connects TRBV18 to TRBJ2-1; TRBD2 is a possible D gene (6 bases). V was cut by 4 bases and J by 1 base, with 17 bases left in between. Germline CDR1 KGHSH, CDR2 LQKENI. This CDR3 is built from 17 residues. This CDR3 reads CASSLKGDGTSYNEQFF. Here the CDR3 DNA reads TGTGCCAGCTCACTTAAAGGAGACGGGACTTCCTACAATGAGCAGTTCTTC.

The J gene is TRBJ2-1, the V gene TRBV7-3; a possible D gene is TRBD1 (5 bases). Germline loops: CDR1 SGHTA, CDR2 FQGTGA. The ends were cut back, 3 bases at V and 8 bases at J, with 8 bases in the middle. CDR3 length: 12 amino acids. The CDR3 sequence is CASSLAGHEQFF. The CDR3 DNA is TGTGCCAGCAGCTTGGCAGGGCATGAGCAGTTCTTC.

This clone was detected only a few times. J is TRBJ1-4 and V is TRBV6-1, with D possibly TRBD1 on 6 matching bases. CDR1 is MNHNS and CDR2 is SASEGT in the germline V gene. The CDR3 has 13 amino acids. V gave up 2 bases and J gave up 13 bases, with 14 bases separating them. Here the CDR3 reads CASSERGGLRLFF. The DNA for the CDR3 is TGTGCCAGCAGTGAAAGGGGGGGCTTAAGACTGTTTTTT.

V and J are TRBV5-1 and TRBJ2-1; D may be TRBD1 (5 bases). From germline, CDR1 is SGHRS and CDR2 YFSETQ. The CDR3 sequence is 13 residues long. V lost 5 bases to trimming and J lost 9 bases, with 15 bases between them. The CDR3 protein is CASRVGHISEQFF. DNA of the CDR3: TGCGCCAGCAGAGTGGGGCATATCAGTGAGCAGTTCTTC. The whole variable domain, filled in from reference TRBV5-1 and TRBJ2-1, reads KAGVTQTPRYLIKTRGQQVTLSCSPISGHRSVSWYQQTPGQGLQFLFEYFSETQRNKGNFPGRFSGRQFSNSRSEMNVSTLELGDSALYLCASRVGHISEQFFGPGTRLTVL.

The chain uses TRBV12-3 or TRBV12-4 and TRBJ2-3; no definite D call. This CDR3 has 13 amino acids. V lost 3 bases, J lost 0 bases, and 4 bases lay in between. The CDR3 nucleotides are TGTGCCAGCAGTTTTTCTAGCACAGATACGCAGTATTTT. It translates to CASSFSSTDTQYF.

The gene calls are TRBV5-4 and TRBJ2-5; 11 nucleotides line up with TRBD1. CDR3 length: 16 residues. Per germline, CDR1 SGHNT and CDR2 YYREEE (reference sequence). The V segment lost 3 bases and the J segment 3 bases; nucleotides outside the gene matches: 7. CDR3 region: CASSSDRGLGKETQYF. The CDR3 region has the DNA TGTGCCAGCAGCTCGGACAGGGGGCTGGGGAAAGAGACCCAGTACTTC.

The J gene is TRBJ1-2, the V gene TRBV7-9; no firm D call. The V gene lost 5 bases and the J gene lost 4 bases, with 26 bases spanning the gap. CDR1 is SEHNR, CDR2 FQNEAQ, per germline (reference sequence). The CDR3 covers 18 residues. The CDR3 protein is CASSPHPAAGSFPYGYTF. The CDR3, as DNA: TGTGCCAGCAGCCCTCACCCGGCGGCGGGGTCATTCCCCTATGGCTACACCTTC.

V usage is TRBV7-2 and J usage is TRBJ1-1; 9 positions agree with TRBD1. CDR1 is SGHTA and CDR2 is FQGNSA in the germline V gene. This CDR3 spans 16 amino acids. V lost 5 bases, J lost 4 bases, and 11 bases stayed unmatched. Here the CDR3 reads CASSPAGQGLGTEAFF. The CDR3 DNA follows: TGTGCCAGCAGCCCTGCGGGACAGGGATTGGGCACTGAAGCTTTCTTT. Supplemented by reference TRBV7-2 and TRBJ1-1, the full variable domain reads GAGVSQSPSNKVTEKGKDVELRCDPISGHTALYWYRQSLGQGLEFLIYFQGNSAPDKSGLPSDRFSAERTGGSVSTLTIQRTQQEDSAVYLCASSPAGQGLGTEAFFGQGTRLTVV.

CDR3: CASSLGYRDYNEQFF. CDR3 DNA sequence: TGTGCCAGCAGCTTGGGTTATCGGGACTACAATGAGCAGTTCTTC. V usage is TRBV11-2 and J usage is TRBJ2-1; D perhaps matches TRBD2 (5 bases). The CDR3 sequence is 15 residues long. The germline gives CDR1 SGHAT, CDR2 FQNNGV. V was cut by 3 bases and J by 3 bases, with 12 bases left in between.

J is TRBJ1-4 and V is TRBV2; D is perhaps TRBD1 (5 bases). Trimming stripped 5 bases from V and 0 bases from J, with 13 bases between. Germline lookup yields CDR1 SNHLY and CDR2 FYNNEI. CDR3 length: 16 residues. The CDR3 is CASSFDRPTTNEKLFF. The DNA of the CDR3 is TGTGCCAGCAGTTTCGACAGACCTACAACTAATGAAAAACTGTTTTTT.

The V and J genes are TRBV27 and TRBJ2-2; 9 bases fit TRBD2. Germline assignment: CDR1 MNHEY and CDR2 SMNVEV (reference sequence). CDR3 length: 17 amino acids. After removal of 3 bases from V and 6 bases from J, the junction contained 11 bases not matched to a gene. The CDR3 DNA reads TGTGCCAGCAGTTTTTTCCTTCTAGCGGGAAGACCCGGGGAGCTGTTTTTT. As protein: CASSFFLLAGRPGELFF.

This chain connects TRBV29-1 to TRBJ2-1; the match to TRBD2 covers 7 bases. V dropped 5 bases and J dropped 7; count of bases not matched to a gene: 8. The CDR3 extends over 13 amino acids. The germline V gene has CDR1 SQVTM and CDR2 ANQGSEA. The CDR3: CSVRGLVWNEQFF. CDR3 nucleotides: TGCAGCGTTAGAGGACTAGTGTGGAATGAGCAGTTCTTC.

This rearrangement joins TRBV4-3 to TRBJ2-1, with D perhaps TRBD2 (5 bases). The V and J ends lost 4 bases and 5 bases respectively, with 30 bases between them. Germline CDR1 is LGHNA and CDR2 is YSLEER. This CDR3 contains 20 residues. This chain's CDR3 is CASSPFFLQRTAMPHNEQFF. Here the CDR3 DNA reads TGCGCCAGCAGCCCCTTTTTCTTACAGAGGACTGCAATGCCTCACAATGAGCAGTTCTTC.

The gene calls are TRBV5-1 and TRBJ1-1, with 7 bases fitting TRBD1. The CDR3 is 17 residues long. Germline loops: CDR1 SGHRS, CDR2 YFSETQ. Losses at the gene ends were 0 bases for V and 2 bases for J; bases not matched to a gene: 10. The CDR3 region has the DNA TGCGCCAGCAGCTTGGTGGGCAAGGGGGCTTATAACACTGAAGCTTTCTTT. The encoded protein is CASSLVGKGAYNTEAFF.